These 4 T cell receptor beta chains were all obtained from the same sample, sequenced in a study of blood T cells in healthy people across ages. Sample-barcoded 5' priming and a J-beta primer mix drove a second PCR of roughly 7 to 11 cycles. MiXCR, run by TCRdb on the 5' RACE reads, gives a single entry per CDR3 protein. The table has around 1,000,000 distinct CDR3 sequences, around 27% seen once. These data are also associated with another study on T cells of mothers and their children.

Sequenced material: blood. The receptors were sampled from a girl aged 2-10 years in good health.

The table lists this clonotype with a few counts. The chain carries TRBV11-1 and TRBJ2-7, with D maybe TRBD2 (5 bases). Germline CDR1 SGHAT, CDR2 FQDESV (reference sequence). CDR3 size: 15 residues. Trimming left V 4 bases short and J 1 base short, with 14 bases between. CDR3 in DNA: TGTGCCAGCAGCTCACCCGGACTGGAGTCCTACGAGCAGTACTTC. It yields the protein CASSSPGLESYEQYF.

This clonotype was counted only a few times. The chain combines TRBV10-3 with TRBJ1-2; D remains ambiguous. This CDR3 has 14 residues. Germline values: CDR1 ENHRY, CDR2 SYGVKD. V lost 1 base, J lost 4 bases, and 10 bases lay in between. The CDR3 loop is CAISEWGFGYGYTF. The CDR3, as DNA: TGTGCCATCAGTGAGTGGGGATTTGGCTATGGCTACACCTTC.

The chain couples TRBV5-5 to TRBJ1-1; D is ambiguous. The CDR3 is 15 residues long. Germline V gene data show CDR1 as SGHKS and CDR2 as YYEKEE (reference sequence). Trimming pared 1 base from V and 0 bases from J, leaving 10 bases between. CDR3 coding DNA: TGTGCCAGCAGCTTGACAGAGGCCCTGAACACTGAAGCTTTCTTT. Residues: CASSLTEALNTEAFF.

The DNA for the CDR3 is TGTGCCAGCCTCTCGGGACGAGCGGGGGGTAACGAGCAGTACTTC. Translated: CASLSGRAGGNEQYF. The gene calls are TRBV7-2 and TRBJ2-1, with 9 bases matching TRBD2. The DNA end is a closer match to TRBJ2-7, so the J assignment may be wrong. CDR3 length: 15 residues. The germline V gene has CDR1 SGHTA and CDR2 FQGNSA.